This TCR beta chain was recovered during a study of T cell responses to AZD1222 COVID-19 vaccine. Sequencing used immunoSEQ multiplex PCR; TCRdb keeps in-frame clones, though not all of them. The sample contains about 130,000 clones, 93% of which appear only once. Germline loops: CDR1 SEHNR, CDR2 FQNEAQ (reference sequence). J gave up 0 bases and V 5 bases, and 10 bases lay outside the gene matches. The CDR3 runs to 19 residues. The clonotype comes from an adult in good health. The sample was peripheral blood, taken on day 0 of AZD1222 vaccination. V is TRBV7-9 and J is TRBJ1-4; 12 bases align to TRBD1. The CDR3: CASSHPEGTGGTTNEKLFF. CDR3 in DNA: TGTGCCAGCAGCCACCCGGAGGGGACAGGGGGCACAACTAATGAAAAACTGTTTTTT.